What follows are 19 T cell receptor beta chains derived from one specimen sequenced in a study of neurological immune-mediated disorders. TCRdb re-derived calls from the 5' RACE reads in MiXCR, one entry per CDR3 protein. The data show roughly 80,000 distinct CDR3 sequences, 15% to 20% seen once. Material for sequencing was PBMCs. Receptors originate from a woman in her 40s in good health.

This clonotype has ten or more counts. The chain recombines TRBV7-6 with TRBJ2-5, with 8 positions matching TRBD1. Trimming took 2 bases from V and 2 from J; bases not matched to a gene: 7. In germline, CDR1 is SGHVS, CDR2 FNYEAQ. This CDR3 spans 16 amino acids. CDR3 bases: TGTGCCAGCAGCTTATATTCAGGACAGGGACAAGAGACCCAGTACTTC. Protein product: CASSLYSGQGQETQYF.

This clonotype was found many times. A read error may account for a junction end that differs from germline. V usage is TRBV7-2 and J usage is TRBJ1-4; 7 positions agree with TRBD1. Per the germline V gene, CDR1 is SGHTA and CDR2 is FQGNSA. This CDR3 region has 16 residues. CDR3 residues: CASSSRQGMTTEKLFF. Written as DNA, the CDR3 is TGTGCCAGCAGCTCAAGACAGGGCATGACTACTGAAAAACTGTTTTTT. Together with reference TRBV7-2 and TRBJ1-4, the CDR3 gives the full variable domain: GAGVSQSPSNKVTEKGKDVELRCDPISGHTALYWYRQSLGQGLEFLIYFQGNSAPDKSGLPSDRFSAERTGGSVSTLTIQRTQQEDSAVYLCASSSRQGMTTEKLFFGSGTQLSVL.

This clonotype was picked up many times. The chain carries TRBV28 and TRBJ1-4; D possibly corresponds to TRBD1 (5 bases). CDR1 and CDR2 (germline): MDHEN, SYDVKM. The CDR3 runs to 15 residues. Trimming removed 3 bases at V and 4 bases at J, with 12 bases between. Here the CDR3 DNA reads TGTGCCAGCAGTTTGTCCACAGGCCTTAATGAAAAACTGTTTTTT. Amino acid sequence: CASSLSTGLNEKLFF.

The chain links TRBV10-1 to TRBJ2-1; D is unresolved. Germline V gene sequence: CDR1 WNHNN, CDR2 SYGVQD (reference sequence). CDR3 length: 13 amino acids. V was shortened by 2 bases and J by 7 bases, with 9 bases between the two germline ends. DNA for the CDR3: TGCGCCAGCAGTGAGGAGACTTTAAATGAGCAGTTCTTC. This translates into CASSEETLNEQFF.

This clonotype has ten or more counts. The CDR3, as DNA: TGTGCCAGCAGCTTGGGGGACGGACGAAGCTCTGGAAACACCATATATTTT. This sequence encodes CASSLGDGRSSGNTIYF. This chain uses TRBV5-5 with TRBJ1-3, with a possible D match to TRBD1 (5 bases). This CDR3 spans 17 amino acids. Germline V gene data show CDR1 as SGHKS and CDR2 as YYEKEE (reference sequence). The germline V and J ends were trimmed by 0 bases and 0 bases, with 13 bases remaining between them.

This clonotype occurred many times. The chain couples TRBV7-2 to TRBJ2-5, with D perhaps matching TRBD2 (5 bases). Germline CDR1 reads SGHTA; CDR2 reads FQGNSA. Trimming left V 0 bases short and J 2 bases short, with 10 bases between. This CDR3 region has 15 residues. The CDR3 DNA follows: TGTGCCAGCAGCTTAGCGGCGCAGCGGCAAGAGACCCAGTACTTC. It is translated as CASSLAAQRQETQYF. Based on the CDR3 plus reference TRBV7-2 and TRBJ2-5, the full variable domain is GAGVSQSPSNKVTEKGKDVELRCDPISGHTALYWYRQSLGQGLEFLIYFQGNSAPDKSGLPSDRFSAERTGGSVSTLTIQRTQQEDSAVYLCASSLAAQRQETQYFGPGTRLLVL.

At least ten counts were recorded for this clonotype. The V gene is TRBV5-1, the J gene TRBJ2-7; 13 bases align to TRBD2. Germline CDR1 and CDR2: SGHRS and YFSETQ. The CDR3 length is 15 residues. After removal of 3 bases from V and 1 base from J, the junction contained 1 base not matched to a gene. The DNA for the CDR3 is TGCGCCAGCAGCTGGGGACTAGCGGGGTCCTACGAGCAGTACTTC. It specifies CASSWGLAGSYEQYF.

The table lists this clonotype with many counts. The rearrangement uses TRBV20-1 and TRBJ1-5, with D possibly TRBD1 on 6 matching bases. The V gene's germline CDR1 is DFQATT and CDR2 SNEGSKA (reference sequence). V was pared by 6 bases and J by 4 bases, with 10 bases between. This CDR3 region has 12 residues. The CDR3 sequence is CSAGGSNQPQHF. CDR3 DNA: TGCAGTGCCGGGGGCAGTAATCAGCCCCAGCATTTT.

This clonotype was observed at least ten times. The chain employs TRBV10-3 and TRBJ2-6, with D tentatively TRBD1 or TRBD2 (5 bases each). V was trimmed by 10 bases and J by 4 bases, leaving 11 bases between them. Germline CDR1 ENHRY, CDR2 SYGVKD. There are 13 residues in the CDR3. The CDR3 sequence is CATTGPGANVLTF. CDR3 nucleotides: TGTGCCACCACGGGACCCGGGGCCAACGTCCTGACTTTC.

This clonotype turned up a few times. It may be a read error: a sequence one base away is much more abundant. The rearrangement uses TRBV5-1 and TRBJ2-1; weak D call: TRBD2 (7 bases). Germline values: CDR1 SGHRS, CDR2 YFSETQ. This CDR3 comprises 12 residues. The DNA of the CDR3 is TGCGACAGCAGCGGGGACATCAATGAGCAGTTCTTC. This encodes CDSSGDINEQFF.

The gene calls are TRBV2 and TRBJ2-7; D tentatively reads TRBD1 or TRBD2 (5 bases each). Germline V gene data show CDR1 as SNHLY and CDR2 as FYNNEI. With 3 bases removed from V and 6 bases from J, the gap between germline ends came to 21 bases. The CDR3 has 16 amino acids. DNA of the CDR3: TGTGCCAGCAGTGATCTATTAGGGCTATCGGGGCCCGAGCAGTACTTC. Amino acids: CASSDLLGLSGPEQYF.

This chain joins TRBV19 and TRBJ1-1, with TRBD1 matching over 7 bases. Germline assignment: CDR1 LNHDA and CDR2 SQIVND (reference sequence). The length of the CDR3 is 14 residues. V shed 5 bases, J shed 5 bases, and the junction held 8 bases outside the gene matches. In DNA form, the CDR3 reads TGTGCCAGTAGTCAAGGGGACAGCGGGACTGAAGCTTTCTTT. Encoded protein: CASSQGDSGTEAFF.

This clonotype was found many times. The chain combines TRBV7-2 with TRBJ2-3; tentatively, D is TRBD2 (6 bases). Germline-derived CDR1 and CDR2 are SGHTA and FQGNSA. The CDR3 spans 15 residues. V lost 5 bases and J 4 bases, leaving 16 bases between the germline ends. CDR3 DNA sequence: TGTGCCAGCAGCCGGGACTCAGGAGGCGCAGATACGCAGTATTTT. It yields the protein CASSRDSGGADTQYF.

This clonotype was seen ten or more times. This chain joins TRBV6-2 or TRBV6-3 and TRBJ2-1; TRBD2 is a possible D gene (5 bases). V was shortened by 0 bases and J by 9 bases, with 21 bases between the two germline ends. The CDR3 runs to 17 residues. CDR1 MNHEY and CDR2 SVGEGT come from the germline V gene. Here the CDR3 DNA reads TGTGCCAGCAGTTACTCCTGGGGTACTAGTGAGACCGGTGAGCAGTTCTTC. Translated, it gives CASSYSWGTSETGEQFF.

This clonotype was seen a handful of times. CDR3 region: CASRPGPGSYEQYV. Written as DNA, the CDR3 is TGTGCCAGCAGGCCCGGGCCGGGGTCCTACGAGCAGTACGTC. This rearrangement joins TRBV6-5 to TRBJ2-7; D may be TRBD2 (5 bases). The germline CDR1 and CDR2 sequences are MNHEY and SVGAGI. The CDR3 runs to 14 residues. Deletions cut 6 bases from V and 1 base from J, with 13 bases between.

This clonotype was observed many times. The genes are TRBV4-1 and TRBJ2-1, with D uncertain. Trimming took 1 base from V and 0 from J, leaving 16 bases between them. CDR1 is MGHRA and CDR2 is YSYEKL in the germline V gene. The CDR3 is made up of 18 amino acids. For the CDR3, the DNA is TGCGCCAGCAGCCAAGTGGACCTAGGGTTCCGCTCCTACAATGAGCAGTTCTTC. Its protein product is CASSQVDLGFRSYNEQFF.

The chain recombines TRBV10-3 with TRBJ2-3, with TRBD2 matching 15 bases. Germline CDR1 ENHRY, CDR2 SYGVKD. This CDR3 comprises 18 residues. Trimming cost V 0 bases and J 2 bases; bases outside gene matches: 3. The CDR3 is CAISESGLAGGVTDTQYF. The CDR3 coding sequence is TGTGCCATCAGTGAGTCGGGACTAGCGGGAGGCGTCACAGATACGCAGTATTTT.

In this sample, this clonotype turned up many times. This rearrangement joins TRBV3-1 to TRBJ2-3, with D unclear. The CDR3 has 14 residues. Germline CDR1 is LGHDT and CDR2 is YNNKEL (reference sequence). Trimming shortened V by 1 base and J by 7 bases, and 12 bases separated the two germline ends. This CDR3 reads CASSQVLVSYTQYF. The CDR3 DNA is TGTGCCAGCAGCCAAGTATTAGTGAGTTATACGCAGTATTTT.

This clonotype showed up many times. CDR3 protein: CASSLVDRGSPRYF. CDR3 coding DNA: TGTGCCAGCAGCTTAGTGGACAGGGGTTCCCCACGGTACTTC. The genes are TRBV11-2 and TRBJ2-7; 9 bases agree with TRBD1. This CDR3 comprises 14 residues. With V trimmed by 1 base and J by 12 bases, 10 bases remained unmatched. CDR1 is SGHAT, CDR2 FQNNGV, per germline.